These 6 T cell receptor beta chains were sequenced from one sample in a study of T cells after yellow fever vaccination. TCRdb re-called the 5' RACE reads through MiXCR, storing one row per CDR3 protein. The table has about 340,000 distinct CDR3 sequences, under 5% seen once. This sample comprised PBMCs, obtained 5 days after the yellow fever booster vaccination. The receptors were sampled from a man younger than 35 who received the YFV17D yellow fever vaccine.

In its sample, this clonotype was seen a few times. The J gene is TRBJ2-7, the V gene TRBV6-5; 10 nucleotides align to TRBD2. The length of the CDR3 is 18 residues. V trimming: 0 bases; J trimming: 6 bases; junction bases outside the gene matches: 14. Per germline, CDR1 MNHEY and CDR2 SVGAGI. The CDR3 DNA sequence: TGTGCCAGCAGTTACTCGAGTTCTGTCAGCGGGGGGGTTTTCGAGCAGTACTTC. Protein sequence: CASSYSSSVSGGVFEQYF.

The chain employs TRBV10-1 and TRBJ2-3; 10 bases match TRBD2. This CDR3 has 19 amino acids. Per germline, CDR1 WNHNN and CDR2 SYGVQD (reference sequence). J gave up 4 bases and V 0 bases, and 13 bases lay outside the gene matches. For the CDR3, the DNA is TGCGCCAGCAGTGAGTCGGGAAGCGGGGGGGCCGTTCCCTCAGATACGCAGTATTTT. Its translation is CASSESGSGGAVPSDTQYF.

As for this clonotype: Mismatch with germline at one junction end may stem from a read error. The CDR3 DNA is TGTGCCAGCAGTTTAGAGAACTTGAACGAGCAGTACTTC. Amino acids: CASSLENLNEQYF. The chain has TRBV7-9 and TRBJ2-7; D is unclear. CDR1 and CDR2 (germline): SEHNR, FQNEAQ (reference sequence). This CDR3 is built from 13 residues.

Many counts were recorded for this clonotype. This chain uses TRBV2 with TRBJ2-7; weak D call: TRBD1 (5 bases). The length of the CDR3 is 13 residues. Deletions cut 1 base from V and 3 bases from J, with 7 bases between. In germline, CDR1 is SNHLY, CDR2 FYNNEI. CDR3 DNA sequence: TGTGCCAGCAGTGAAGAGGGGATCTACGAGCAGTACGTC. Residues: CASSEEGIYEQYV.

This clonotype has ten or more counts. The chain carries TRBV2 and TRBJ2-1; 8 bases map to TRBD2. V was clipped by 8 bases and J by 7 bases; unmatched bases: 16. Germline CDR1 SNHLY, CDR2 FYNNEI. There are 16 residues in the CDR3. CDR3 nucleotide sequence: TGTGCCAGCCTAAGACCGGGACTAGGAAGGGGGAATGAGCAGTTCTTC. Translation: CASLRPGLGRGNEQFF. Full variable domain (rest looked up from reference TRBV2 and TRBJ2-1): EPEVTQTPSHQVTQMGQEVILRCVPISNHLYFYWYRQILGQKVEFLVSFYNNEISEKSEIFDDQFSVERPDGSNFTLKIRSTKLEDSAMYFCASLRPGLGRGNEQFFGPGTRLTVL.

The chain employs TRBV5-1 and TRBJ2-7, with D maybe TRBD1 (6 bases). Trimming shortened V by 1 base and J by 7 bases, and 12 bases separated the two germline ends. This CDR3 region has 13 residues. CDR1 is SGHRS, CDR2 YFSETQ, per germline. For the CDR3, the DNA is TGCGCCAGCAGCTTGACAGGGCAGGGGGAGCAGTACGTC. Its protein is CASSLTGQGEQYV.